The present entry profiles one TCR beta chain with its context. Its antigen is as yet unknown. The data originate from a study of cytomegalovirus exposure and HLA in healthy donors. Study-wide results and limits: Testing in vitro showed three CMV-associated chains specific for CMV antigens. Because they were indistinguishable, some V segments, including TRBV6-2 and TRBV6-3, were excluded.

Primers for the PCR totalled 60 Vbeta and 13 Jbeta. Produced via immunoSEQ multiplex PCR; TCRdb's table is partial and in-frame only. Of some 200,000 clones listed, 75% to 85% were seen once; the top ten hold approximately 0.39%. After removal of 5 bases from V and 7 bases from J, the junction contained 10 bases not matched to a gene. CDR3 length: 16 residues. CDR1 and CDR2 from the germline V gene are SGHTA and FQGTGA. The chain carries TRBV7-3 and TRBJ2-2; 10 nucleotides match TRBD1. The TCR originated in a male donor in good health and CMV-seropositive. The specimen was PBMCs. The CDR3 sequence: CASSLKGGTGVGELFF. The CDR3 coding sequence is TGTGCCAGCAGCCTCAAAGGCGGGACAGGGGTCGGGGAGCTGTTTTTT.